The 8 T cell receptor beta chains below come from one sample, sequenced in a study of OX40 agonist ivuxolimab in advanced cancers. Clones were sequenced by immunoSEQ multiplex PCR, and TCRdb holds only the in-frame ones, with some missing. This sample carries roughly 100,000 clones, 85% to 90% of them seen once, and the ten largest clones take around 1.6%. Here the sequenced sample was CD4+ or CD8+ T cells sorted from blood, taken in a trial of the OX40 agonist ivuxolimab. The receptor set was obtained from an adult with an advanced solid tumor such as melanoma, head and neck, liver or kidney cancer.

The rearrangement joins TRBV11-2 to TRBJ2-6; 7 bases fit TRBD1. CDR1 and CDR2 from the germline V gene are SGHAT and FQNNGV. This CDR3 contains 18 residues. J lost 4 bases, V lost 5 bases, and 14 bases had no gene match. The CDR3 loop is CASSLRGQWAAGANVLTF. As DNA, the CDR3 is TGTGCCAGCAGCCTTAGGGGACAGTGGGCGGCGGGGGCCAACGTCCTGACTTTC.

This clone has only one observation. CDR3 nucleotides: TGTGCCAGTAGTAACGACAGGGGCAACTATGGCTACACCTTC. Amino acid sequence: CASSNDRGNYGYTF. The V and J genes are TRBV19 and TRBJ1-2; 8 bases are shared with TRBD1. Germline V gives CDR1 LNHDA, CDR2 SQIVND (reference sequence). J was trimmed by 2 bases and V by 4 bases; bases with no gene match: 3. The CDR3 is made up of 14 amino acids.

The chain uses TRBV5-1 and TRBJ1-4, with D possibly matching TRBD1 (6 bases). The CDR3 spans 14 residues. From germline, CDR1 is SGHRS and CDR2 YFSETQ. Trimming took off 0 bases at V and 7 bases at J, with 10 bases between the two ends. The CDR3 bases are TGCGCCAGCAGCTTGGACAGGGTGACTGAAAAACTGTTTTTT. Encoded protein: CASSLDRVTEKLFF. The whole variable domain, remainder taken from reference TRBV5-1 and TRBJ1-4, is KAGVTQTPRYLIKTRGQQVTLSCSPISGHRSVSWYQQTPGQGLQFLFEYFSETQRNKGNFPGRFSGRQFSNSRSEMNVSTLELGDSALYLCASSLDRVTEKLFFGSGTQLSVL.

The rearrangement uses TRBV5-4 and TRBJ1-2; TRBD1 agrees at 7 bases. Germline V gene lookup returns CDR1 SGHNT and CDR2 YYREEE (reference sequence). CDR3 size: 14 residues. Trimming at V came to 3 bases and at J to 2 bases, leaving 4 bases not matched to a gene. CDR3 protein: CASSSGQKNYGYTF. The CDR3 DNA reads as TGTGCCAGCAGCTCGGGACAGAAAAACTATGGCTACACCTTC.

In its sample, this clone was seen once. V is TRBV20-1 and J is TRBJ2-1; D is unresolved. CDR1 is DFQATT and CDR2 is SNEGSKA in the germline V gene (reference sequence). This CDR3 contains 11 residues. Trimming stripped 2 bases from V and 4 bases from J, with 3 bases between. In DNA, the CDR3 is TGCAGTGCTAGACCGTACAATGAGCAGTTCTTC. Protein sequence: CSARPYNEQFF.

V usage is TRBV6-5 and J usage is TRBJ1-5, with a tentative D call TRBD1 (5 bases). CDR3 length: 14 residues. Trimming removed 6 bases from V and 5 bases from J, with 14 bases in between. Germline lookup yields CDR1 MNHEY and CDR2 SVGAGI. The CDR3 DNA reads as TGTGCCAGCAGCCCAGGGACTGGGCATCAGCCCCAGCATTTT. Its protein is CASSPGTGHQPQHF.

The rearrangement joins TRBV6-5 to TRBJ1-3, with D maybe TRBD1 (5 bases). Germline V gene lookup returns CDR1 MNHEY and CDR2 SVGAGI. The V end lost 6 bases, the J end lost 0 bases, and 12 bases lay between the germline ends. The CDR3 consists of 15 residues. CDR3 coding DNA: TGTGCCAGCAGAAGACAGCGAAACTCTGGAAACACCATATATTTT. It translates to CASRRQRNSGNTIYF.

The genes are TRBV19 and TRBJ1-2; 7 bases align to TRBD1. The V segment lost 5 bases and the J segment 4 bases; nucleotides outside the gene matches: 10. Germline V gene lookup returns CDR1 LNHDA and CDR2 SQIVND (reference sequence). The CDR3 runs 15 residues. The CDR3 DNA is TGTGCCAGTAGTGTCTCCGGGACAGATGGCTATGGCTACACCTTC. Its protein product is CASSVSGTDGYGYTF.